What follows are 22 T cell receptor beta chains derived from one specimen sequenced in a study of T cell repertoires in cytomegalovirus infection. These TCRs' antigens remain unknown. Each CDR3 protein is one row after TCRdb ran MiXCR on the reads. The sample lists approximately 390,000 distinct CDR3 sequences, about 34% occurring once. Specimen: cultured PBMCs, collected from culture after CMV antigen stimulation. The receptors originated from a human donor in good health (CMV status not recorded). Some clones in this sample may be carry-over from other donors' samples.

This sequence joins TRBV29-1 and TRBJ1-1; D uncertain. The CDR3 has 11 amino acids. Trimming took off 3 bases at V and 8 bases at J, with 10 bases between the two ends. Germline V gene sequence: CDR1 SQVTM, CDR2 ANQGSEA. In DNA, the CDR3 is TGCAGCGTTGATGTAGGTTTAGAAGCTTTCTTT. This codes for CSVDVGLEAFF.

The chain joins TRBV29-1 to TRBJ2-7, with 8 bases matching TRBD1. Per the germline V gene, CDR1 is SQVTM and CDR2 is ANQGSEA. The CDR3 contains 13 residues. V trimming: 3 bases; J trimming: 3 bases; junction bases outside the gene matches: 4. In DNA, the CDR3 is TGCAGCGTTGAGTCAGGGGGCGGCTACGAGCAGTACTTC. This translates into CSVESGGGYEQYF.

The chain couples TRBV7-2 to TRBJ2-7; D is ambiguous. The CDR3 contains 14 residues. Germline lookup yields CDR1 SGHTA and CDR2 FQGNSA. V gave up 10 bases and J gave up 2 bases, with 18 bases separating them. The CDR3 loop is CANAIGNITYEQYF. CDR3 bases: TGTGCCAACGCGATAGGAAACATAACCTACGAGCAGTACTTC.

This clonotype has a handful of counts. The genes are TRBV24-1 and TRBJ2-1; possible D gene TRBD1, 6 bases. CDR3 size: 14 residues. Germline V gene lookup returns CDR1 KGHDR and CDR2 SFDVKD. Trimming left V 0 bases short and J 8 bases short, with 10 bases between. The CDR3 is CATSDLSGVDEQFF. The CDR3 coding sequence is TGTGCCACCAGTGATTTGTCAGGGGTTGATGAGCAGTTCTTC.

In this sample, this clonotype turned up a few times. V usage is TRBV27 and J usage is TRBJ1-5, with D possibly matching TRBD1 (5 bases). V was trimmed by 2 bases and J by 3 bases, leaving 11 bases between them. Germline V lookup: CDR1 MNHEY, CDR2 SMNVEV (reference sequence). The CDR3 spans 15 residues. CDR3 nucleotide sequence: TGTGCCAGCAGTTTAAGGGACGGTTACAATCAGCCCCAGCATTTT. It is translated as CASSLRDGYNQPQHF.

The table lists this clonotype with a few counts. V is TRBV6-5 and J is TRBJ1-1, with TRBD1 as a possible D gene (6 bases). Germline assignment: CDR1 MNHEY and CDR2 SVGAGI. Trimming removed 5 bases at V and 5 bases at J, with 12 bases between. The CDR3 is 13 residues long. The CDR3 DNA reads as TGTGCCAGCAGTGACAGGCGGCGGACTGAAGCTTTCTTT. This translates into CASSDRRRTEAFF.

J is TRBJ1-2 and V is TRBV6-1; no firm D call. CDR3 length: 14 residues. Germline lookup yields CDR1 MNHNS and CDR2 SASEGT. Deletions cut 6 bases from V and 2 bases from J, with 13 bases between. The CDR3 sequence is CASSPESYNYGYTF. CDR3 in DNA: TGTGCCAGCAGCCCCGAATCCTACAACTATGGCTACACCTTC.

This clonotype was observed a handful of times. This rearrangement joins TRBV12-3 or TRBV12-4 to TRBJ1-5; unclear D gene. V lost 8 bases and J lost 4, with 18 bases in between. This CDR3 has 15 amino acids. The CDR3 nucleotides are TGTGCCAGCGCCCGATCCCCCAACGGAAATCAGCCCCAGCATTTT. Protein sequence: CASARSPNGNQPQHF.

The DNA of the CDR3 is TGTGCCAGCAGTCAGGACCCCCTAAGGGAGCAGTACGTC. Amino acid sequence: CASSQDPLREQYV. This chain connects TRBV12-3 or TRBV12-4 to TRBJ2-7; no firm D call. V was shortened by 5 bases and J by 7 bases, with 15 bases between the two germline ends. The CDR3 contains 13 residues.

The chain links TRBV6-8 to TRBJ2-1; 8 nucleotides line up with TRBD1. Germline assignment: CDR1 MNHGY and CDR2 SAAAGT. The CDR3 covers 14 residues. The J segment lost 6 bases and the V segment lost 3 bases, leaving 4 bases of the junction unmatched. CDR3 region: CASSYYRGTNEQFF. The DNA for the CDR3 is TGTGCCAGCAGTTATTACAGGGGGACCAATGAGCAGTTCTTC.

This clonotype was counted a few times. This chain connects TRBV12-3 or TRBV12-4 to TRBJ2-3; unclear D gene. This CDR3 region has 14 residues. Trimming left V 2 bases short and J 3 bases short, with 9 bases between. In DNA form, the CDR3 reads TGTGCCAGCAGTTTAAAGGTTCGGACAGATACGCAGTATTTT. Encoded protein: CASSLKVRTDTQYF.

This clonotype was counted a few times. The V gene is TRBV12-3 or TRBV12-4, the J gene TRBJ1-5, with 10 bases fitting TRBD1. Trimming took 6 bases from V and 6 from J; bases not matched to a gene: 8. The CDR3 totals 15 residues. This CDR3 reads CASRPTGGFSQPQHF. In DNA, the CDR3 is TGTGCCAGCAGACCGACAGGGGGCTTTAGTCAGCCCCAGCATTTT.

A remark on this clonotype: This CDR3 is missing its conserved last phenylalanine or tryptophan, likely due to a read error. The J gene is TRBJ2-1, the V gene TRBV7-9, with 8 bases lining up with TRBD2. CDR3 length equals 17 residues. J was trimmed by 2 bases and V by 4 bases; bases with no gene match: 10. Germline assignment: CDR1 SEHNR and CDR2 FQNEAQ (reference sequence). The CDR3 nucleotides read TGTGCCAGCAGCTCTCCGGGACTAGGGAGGCCCTACAATGAGCAGTTCTTA. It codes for CASSSPGLGRPYNEQFL.

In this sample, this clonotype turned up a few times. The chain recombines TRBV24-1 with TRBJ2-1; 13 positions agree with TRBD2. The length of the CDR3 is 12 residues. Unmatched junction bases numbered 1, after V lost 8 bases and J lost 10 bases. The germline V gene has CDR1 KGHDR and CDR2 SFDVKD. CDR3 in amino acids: CATTGLAGEQFF. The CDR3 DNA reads TGTGCCACCACGGGACTAGCGGGAGAGCAGTTCTTC.

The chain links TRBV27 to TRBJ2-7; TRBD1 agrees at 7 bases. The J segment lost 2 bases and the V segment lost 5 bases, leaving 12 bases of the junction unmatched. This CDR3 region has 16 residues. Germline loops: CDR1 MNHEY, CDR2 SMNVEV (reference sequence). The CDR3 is CASSPNRDSAPYEQYF. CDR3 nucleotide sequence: TGTGCCAGCAGTCCTAACCGGGACAGTGCCCCCTACGAGCAGTACTTC.

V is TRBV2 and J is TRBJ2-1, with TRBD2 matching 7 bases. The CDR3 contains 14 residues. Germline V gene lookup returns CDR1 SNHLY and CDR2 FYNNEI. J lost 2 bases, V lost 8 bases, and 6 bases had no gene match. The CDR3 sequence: CASAAGRAYNEQFF. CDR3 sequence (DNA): TGTGCCAGCGCAGCAGGGAGGGCCTACAATGAGCAGTTCTTC.

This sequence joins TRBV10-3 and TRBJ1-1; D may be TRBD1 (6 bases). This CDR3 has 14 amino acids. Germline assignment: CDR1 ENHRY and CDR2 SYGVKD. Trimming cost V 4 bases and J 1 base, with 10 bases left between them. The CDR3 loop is CAISGTATNTEAFF. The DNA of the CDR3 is TGTGCCATCAGTGGGACAGCCACGAACACTGAAGCTTTCTTT.

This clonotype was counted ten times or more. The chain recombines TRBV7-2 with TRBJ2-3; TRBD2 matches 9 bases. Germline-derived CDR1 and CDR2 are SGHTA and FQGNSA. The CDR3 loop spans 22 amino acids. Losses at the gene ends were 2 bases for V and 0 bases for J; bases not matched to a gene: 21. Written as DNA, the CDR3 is TGTGCCAGCAGCTTAAGAATAGGGCAGCTTGGGGCTAGCGGGAATAGCACAGATACGCAGTATTTT. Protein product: CASSLRIGQLGASGNSTDTQYF.

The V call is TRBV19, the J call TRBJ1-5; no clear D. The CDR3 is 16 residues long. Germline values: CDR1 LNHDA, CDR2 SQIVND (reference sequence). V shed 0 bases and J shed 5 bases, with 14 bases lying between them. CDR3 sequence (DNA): TGTGCCAGTAGTATAGACAGCCTCGTCGGGGATCAGCCCCAGCATTTT. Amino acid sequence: CASSIDSLVGDQPQHF.

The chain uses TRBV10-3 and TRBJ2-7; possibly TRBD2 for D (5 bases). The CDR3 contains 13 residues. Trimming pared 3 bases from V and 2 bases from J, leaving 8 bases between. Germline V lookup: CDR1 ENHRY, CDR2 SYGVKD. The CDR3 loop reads CAISDALAYEQYF. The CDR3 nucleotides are TGTGCCATCAGTGATGCACTAGCCTACGAGCAGTACTTC.

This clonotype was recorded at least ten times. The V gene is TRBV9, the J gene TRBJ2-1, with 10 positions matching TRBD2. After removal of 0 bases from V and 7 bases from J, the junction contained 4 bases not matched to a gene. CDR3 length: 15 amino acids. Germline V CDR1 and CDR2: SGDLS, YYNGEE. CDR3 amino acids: CASSVVASGRNEQFF. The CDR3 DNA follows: TGTGCCAGCAGCGTAGTGGCTAGCGGGAGAAATGAGCAGTTCTTC.

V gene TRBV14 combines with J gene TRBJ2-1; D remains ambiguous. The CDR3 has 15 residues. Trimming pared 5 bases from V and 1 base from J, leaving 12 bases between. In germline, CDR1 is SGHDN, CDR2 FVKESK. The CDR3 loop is CASSSLPLSYNEQFF. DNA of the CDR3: TGTGCCAGCAGCTCGCTCCCGCTGTCCTACAATGAGCAGTTCTTC.